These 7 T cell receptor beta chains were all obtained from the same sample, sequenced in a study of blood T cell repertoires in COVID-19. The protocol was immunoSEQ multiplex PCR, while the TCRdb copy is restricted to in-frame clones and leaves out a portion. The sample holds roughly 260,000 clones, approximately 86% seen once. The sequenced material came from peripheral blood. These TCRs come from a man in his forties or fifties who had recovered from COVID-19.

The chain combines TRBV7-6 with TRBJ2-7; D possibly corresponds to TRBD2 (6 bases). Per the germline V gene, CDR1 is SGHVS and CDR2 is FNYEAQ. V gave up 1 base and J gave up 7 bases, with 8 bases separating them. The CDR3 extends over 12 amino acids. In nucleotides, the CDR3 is TGTGCCAGCAGCTTAGTAAGCGGGGAGCAGTACTTC. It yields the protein CASSLVSGEQYF.

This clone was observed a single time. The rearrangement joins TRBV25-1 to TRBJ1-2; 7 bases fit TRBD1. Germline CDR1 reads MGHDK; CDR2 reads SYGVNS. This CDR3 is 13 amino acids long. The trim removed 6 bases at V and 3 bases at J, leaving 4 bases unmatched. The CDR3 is CASSIDRDYGYTF. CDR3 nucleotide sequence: TGTGCCAGCAGCATAGACAGGGACTATGGCTACACCTTC.

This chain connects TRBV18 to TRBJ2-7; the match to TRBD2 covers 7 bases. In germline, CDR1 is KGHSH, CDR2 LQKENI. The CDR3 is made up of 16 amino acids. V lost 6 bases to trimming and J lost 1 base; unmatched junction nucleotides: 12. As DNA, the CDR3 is TGTGCCAGCTCCGCGGTGTTCGCGGGAGTGTCCTACGAGCAGTACTTC. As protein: CASSAVFAGVSYEQYF. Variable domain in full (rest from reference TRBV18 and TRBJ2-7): NAGVMQNPRHLVRRRGQEARLRCSPMKGHSHVYWYRQLPEEGLKFMVYLQKENIIDESGMPKERFSAEFPKEGPSILRIQQVVRGDSAAYFCASSAVFAGVSYEQYFGPGTRLTVT.

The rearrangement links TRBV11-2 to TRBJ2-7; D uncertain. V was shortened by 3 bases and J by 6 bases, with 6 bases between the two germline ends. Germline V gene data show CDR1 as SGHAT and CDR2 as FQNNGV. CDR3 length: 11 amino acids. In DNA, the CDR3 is TGTGCCAGCAGCTTGGAGTTCGAGCAGTACTTC. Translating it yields CASSLEFEQYF. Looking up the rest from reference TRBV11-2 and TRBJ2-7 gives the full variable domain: EAGVAQSPRYKIIEKRQSVAFWCNPISGHATLYWYQQILGQGPKLLIQFQNNGVVDDSQLPKDRFSAERLKGVDSTLKIQPAKLEDSAVYLCASSLEFEQYFGPGTRLTVT.

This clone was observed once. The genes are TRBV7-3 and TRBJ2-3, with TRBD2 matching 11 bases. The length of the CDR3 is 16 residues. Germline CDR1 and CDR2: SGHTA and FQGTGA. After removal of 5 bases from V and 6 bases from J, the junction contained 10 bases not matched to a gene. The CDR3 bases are TGTGCCAGCAGCCCCCCACTAGCGGGAGTTGCGGATACGCAGTATTTT. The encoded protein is CASSPPLAGVADTQYF.

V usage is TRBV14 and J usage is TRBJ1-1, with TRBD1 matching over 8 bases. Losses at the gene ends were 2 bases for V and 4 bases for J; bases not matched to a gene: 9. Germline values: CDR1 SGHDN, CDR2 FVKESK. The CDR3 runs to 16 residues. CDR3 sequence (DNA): TGTGCCAGCAGCCAAAGACAGGGGCGGAGGAGCACTGAAGCTTTCTTT. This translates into CASSQRQGRRSTEAFF.

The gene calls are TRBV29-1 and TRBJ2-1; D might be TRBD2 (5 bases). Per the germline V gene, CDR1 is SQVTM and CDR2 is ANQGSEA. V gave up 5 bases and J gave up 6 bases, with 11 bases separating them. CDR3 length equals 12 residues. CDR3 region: CSVNDGGNEQFF. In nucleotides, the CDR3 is TGCAGCGTTAACGACGGAGGCAATGAGCAGTTCTTC.